Below are 15 T cell receptor beta chains sequenced from a single sample in a study of blood T cell repertoires in COVID-19. Clones were sequenced by immunoSEQ multiplex PCR, and TCRdb holds only the in-frame ones, with some missing. Among approximately 500,000 clones listed, roughly 89% were seen once. Source material: peripheral blood. Receptors originate from a man aged 18 to 35 with COVID-19, enrolled during active disease.

The chain uses TRBV3-1 (or the pseudogene TRBV3-2) and TRBJ2-3, with 7 bases identical to TRBD1. Germline V gene lookup returns CDR1 LGHDT and CDR2 YNNKEL (reference sequence). CDR3 length: 17 amino acids. The trim removed 4 bases at V and 1 base at J, leaving 11 bases unmatched. The CDR3 is CASSPWTGGPRTDTQYF. CDR3 nucleotide sequence: TGTGCCAGCAGCCCCTGGACAGGCGGACCACGCACAGATACGCAGTATTTT.

The chain couples TRBV2 to TRBJ1-3; D is ambiguous. Looked up from germline, CDR1 is SNHLY and CDR2 is FYNNEI. Deletions cut 0 bases from V and 7 bases from J, with 10 bases between. This CDR3 region has 14 residues. CDR3 DNA: TGTGCCAGCAGTGAAGCCCCCCTTATGAACACCATATATTTT. It codes for CASSEAPLMNTIYF.

This clone was picked up one time. The chain uses TRBV7-3 and TRBJ2-5; D might be TRBD1 (5 bases). Per germline, CDR1 SGHTA and CDR2 FQGTGA. CDR3 length: 14 residues. Between the trimmed V and J ends, which lost 0 bases and 4 bases, there was a span of 9 bases. Written as DNA, the CDR3 is TGTGCCAGCAGCTTAACCAGGGATATAGAGACCCAGTACTTC. Protein sequence: CASSLTRDIETQYF.

The CDR3 spells CASRDDFDSLRTDTQYF. In DNA, the CDR3 is TGTGCCAGCAGGGACGACTTTGACAGCCTCCGCACAGATACGCAGTATTTT. The chain uses TRBV2 and TRBJ2-3; tentative D call: TRBD1 (5 bases). This CDR3 has 17 amino acids. V gave up 6 bases and J gave up 1 base, with 20 bases separating them. Germline V gene lookup returns CDR1 SNHLY and CDR2 FYNNEI.

The chain combines TRBV6-5 with TRBJ2-7; possibly TRBD1 for D (5 bases). CDR1 is MNHEY, CDR2 SVGAGI, per germline. The CDR3 is made up of 13 amino acids. Trimming took off 0 bases at V and 5 bases at J, with 8 bases between the two ends. As DNA, the CDR3 is TGTGCCAGCAGTTACTCAACAGGAGACGAGCAGTACTTC. Translating gives CASSYSTGDEQYF.

The CDR3 loop reads CATSDLNEQFF. CDR3 DNA: TGTGCCACCAGTGATCTGAATGAGCAGTTCTTC. This chain uses TRBV24-1 with TRBJ2-1; D remains unclear. The germline V gene has CDR1 KGHDR and CDR2 SFDVKD. There are 11 residues in the CDR3. V lost 3 bases and J 7 bases, leaving 3 bases between the germline ends.

The chain employs TRBV6-5 and TRBJ2-3; TRBD2 aligns across 9 bases. CDR3 length: 14 residues. The V segment lost 10 bases and the J segment 5 bases; nucleotides outside the gene matches: 10. Germline V lookup: CDR1 MNHEY, CDR2 SVGAGI. This CDR3 reads CATLRGRGGDTQYF. The CDR3, as DNA: TGTGCCACCTTGCGCGGGAGGGGAGGAGATACGCAGTATTTT.

The genes are TRBV4-1 and TRBJ2-7, with TRBD1 identical over 10 bases. In germline, CDR1 is MGHRA, CDR2 YSYEKL. The CDR3 is made up of 18 amino acids. The J segment lost 2 bases and the V segment lost 2 bases, leaving 12 bases of the junction unmatched. CDR3 in amino acids: CASSQNLVGGTGAYEQYF. The CDR3 DNA follows: TGCGCCAGCAGCCAAAACCTAGTAGGTGGGACAGGGGCCTACGAGCAGTACTTC.

This clone showed up just once. The chain links TRBV6-5 to TRBJ2-7; the D gene is possibly TRBD1 (5 bases). The germline CDR1 and CDR2 sequences are MNHEY and SVGAGI. Trimming removed 7 bases at V and 2 bases at J, with 15 bases between. The CDR3 contains 14 residues. The CDR3 reads CASTLSQGTYEQYF. DNA for the CDR3: TGTGCCAGCACCTTGAGCCAGGGCACCTACGAGCAGTACTTC.

V gene TRBV7-9 combines with J gene TRBJ2-5; D gene unclear. This CDR3 spans 16 amino acids. CDR1 SEHNR and CDR2 FQNEAQ come from the germline V gene (reference sequence). V was clipped by 1 base and J by 1 base, with 13 bases between them. The CDR3 spells CASSLDPSSLQETQYF. In DNA, the CDR3 is TGTGCCAGCAGCTTAGATCCTTCTAGTCTCCAAGAGACCCAGTACTTC.

J is TRBJ2-1 and V is TRBV6-6, with TRBD2 matching over 7 bases. CDR1 is MNHNY, CDR2 SVGAGI, per germline (reference sequence). The trim removed 7 bases at V and 0 bases at J, leaving 6 bases unmatched. The CDR3 loop spans 15 amino acids. CDR3 loop: CASNRGGSSYNEQFF. The CDR3 DNA reads as TGTGCCAGCAACCGCGGGGGAAGCTCCTACAATGAGCAGTTCTTC.

This chain connects TRBV9 to TRBJ2-5; D is unclear. The CDR3 extends over 12 amino acids. The ends were cut back, 4 bases at V and 7 bases at J, with 11 bases in the middle. CDR1 is SGDLS, CDR2 YYNGEE, per germline. Written as DNA, the CDR3 is TGTGCCAGCAGCTCACTCTTTGGGACCCAGTACTTC. Its protein is CASSSLFGTQYF.

CDR3 nucleotides: TGCGCCAGTATTACTAACAGGGAGAATAATGAAAAACTGTTTTTT. It translates to CASITNRENNEKLFF. The chain employs TRBV10-1 and TRBJ1-4, with a possible D match to TRBD1 (6 bases). V shed 9 bases and J shed 4 bases, with 18 bases lying between them. Per the germline V gene, CDR1 is WNHNN and CDR2 is SYGVQD (reference sequence). The CDR3 is 15 amino acids.

V and J are TRBV12-5 and TRBJ2-7, with 7 bases that match TRBD1. The ends lost 2 bases at V and 12 bases at J; junction bases unmatched: 16. Germline assignment: CDR1 LGHNT and CDR2 FRNRAP. This CDR3 contains 15 residues. CDR3 nucleotide sequence: TGTGCTAGTGGTTTGACAACGACAGGGCTTGGTTCTCTGTACTTC. This encodes CASGLTTTGLGSLYF. Together with reference TRBV12-5 and TRBJ2-7, the CDR3 gives the full variable domain: DARVTQTPRHKVTEMGQEVTMRCQPILGHNTVFWYRQTMMQGLELLAYFRNRAPLDDSGMPKDRFSAEMPDATLATLKIQPSEPRDSAVYFCASGLTTTGLGSLYFGPGTRLTVT.

CDR3 in DNA: TGTGCCACCAGTGATGGGGGGACTAGCGACTACAATGAGCAGTTCTTC. This gives the protein CATSDGGTSDYNEQFF. This chain connects TRBV24-1 to TRBJ2-1; 10 bases agree with TRBD2. The junction had 4 bases not matched to a gene; V was cut back by 3 bases and J by 3 bases. CDR3 length equals 16 residues. The V gene's germline CDR1 is KGHDR and CDR2 SFDVKD.